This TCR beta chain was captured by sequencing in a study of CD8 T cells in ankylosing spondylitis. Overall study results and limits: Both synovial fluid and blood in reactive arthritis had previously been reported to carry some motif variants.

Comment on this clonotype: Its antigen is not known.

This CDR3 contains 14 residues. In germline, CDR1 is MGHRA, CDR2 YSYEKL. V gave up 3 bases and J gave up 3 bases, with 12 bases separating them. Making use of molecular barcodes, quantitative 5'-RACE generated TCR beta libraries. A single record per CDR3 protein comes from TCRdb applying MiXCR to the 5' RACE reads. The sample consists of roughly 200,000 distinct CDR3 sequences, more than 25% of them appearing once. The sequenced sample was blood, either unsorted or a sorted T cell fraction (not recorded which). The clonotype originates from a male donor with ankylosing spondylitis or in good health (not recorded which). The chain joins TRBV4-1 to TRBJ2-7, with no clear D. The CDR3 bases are TGCGCCAGCAGCCAGACGGAAACCATCTACGAGCAGTACTTC. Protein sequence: CASSQTETIYEQYF.